This T cell receptor beta chain was identified in a study of identical twins. Notes on the study in general: Zero-insertion results could be subject to partial confounding by invariant MAIT and iNKT cells. Carriage of fewer insertions was seen in abundant cord blood beta clonotypes, whereas memory repertoires showed none.

This CDR3 is built from 13 residues. Trimming cost V 6 bases and J 9 bases, with 12 bases left between them. TCRdb reprocessed the 5' RACE reads via MiXCR and lists one record per CDR3 protein. This table holds more than 400,000 distinct CDR3 sequences, 13% to 15% found once. Comments on this clonotype: Antigen unknown.

The data also belong to a second study, concerning yellow fever vaccine responses in identical twins.

The rearrangement uses TRBV12-3 or TRBV12-4 and TRBJ1-6; D perhaps matches TRBD1 (5 bases). Sequencing was done on a sample of CD4+ T cells sorted from blood. The source of this sequence is a woman younger than 30 in good health. The CDR3 is CASSQGFGSPLHF. CDR3 bases: TGTGCCAGCAGCCAGGGATTCGGTTCACCCCTCCACTTT.